This T cell receptor (beta chain) appears in the sequencing data of a study of shared clonotypes between healthy human individuals. Notes on this clone: Its antigen is currently unknown.

Donors were Caucasian adults residing in Nashville, Tennessee, USA. Study results and limitations: Donors were few, which limited the genetic and exposure-history diversity represented. Estimated clonotype richness was generally higher in naive than memory subsets. The four-donor shared clonotypes exceeded non-shared clonotypes in generation probability, with non-shared ones scoring lower.

Only in-frame clones appear in the TCRdb table, and some are missing; sequencing was by immunoSEQ multiplex PCR. The sample lists about 680,000 clones, around two thirds seen once, with roughly 1.7% in the top ten. The CDR3 is 12 amino acids. V lost 6 bases and J lost 6; bases outside the gene matches: 3. Germline values: CDR1 SNHLY, CDR2 FYNNEI. The sequenced material came from memory CD4+ T cells sorted from blood. Subset meaning: CD45RA-negative fraction. V and J are TRBV2 and TRBJ1-1; TRBD1 aligns across 8 bases. The clonotype originates from a woman younger than 45 in good health. CDR3 sequence reads: CASSAQGAEAFF. DNA for the CDR3: TGTGCCAGCAGCGCACAGGGGGCTGAAGCTTTCTTT.